The 4 T cell receptor beta chains below were found in one sample sequenced in a study of T cell responses to AZD1222 COVID-19 vaccine. The protocol was immunoSEQ multiplex PCR, while the TCRdb copy is restricted to in-frame clones and leaves out a portion. The sample lists 100,000 to 150,000 clones, 91% occurring once. Specimen: peripheral blood, collected 28 days after the second AZD1222 dose. The origin of the receptors is an adult who received the AZD1222 COVID-19 vaccine.

V usage is TRBV7-9 and J usage is TRBJ2-1; possibly TRBD2 for D (6 bases). Germline V gene data show CDR1 as SEHNR and CDR2 as FQNEAQ (reference sequence). With 7 bases removed from V and 7 bases from J, the gap between germline ends came to 26 bases. The CDR3 extends over 17 amino acids. CDR3 region: CASTPLNSGLVGNEQFF. As DNA, the CDR3 is TGTGCCAGCACCCCGTTAAATAGCGGACTCGTAGGAAATGAGCAGTTCTTC.

V and J are TRBV28 and TRBJ1-2; 9 bases fit TRBD1. The trim removed 6 bases at V and 2 bases at J, leaving 7 bases unmatched. The CDR3 loop spans 15 amino acids. The germline V gene encodes CDR1 MDHEN and CDR2 SYDVKM. Written as DNA, the CDR3 is TGTGCCAGCAGAGTATCCGGGACAGGGAACTATGGCTACACCTTC. Its protein is CASRVSGTGNYGYTF.

The chain uses TRBV3-1 (or the pseudogene TRBV3-2) and TRBJ1-4; no definite D call. CDR3 length: 12 amino acids. V was shortened by 2 bases and J by 5 bases, with 3 bases between the two germline ends. From germline, CDR1 is LGHDT and CDR2 YNNKEL (reference sequence). Here the CDR3 reads CASSQWNEKLFF. The CDR3 nucleotides read TGTGCCAGCAGCCAATGGAATGAAAAACTGTTTTTT.

This clone was picked up one time. The chain carries TRBV9 and TRBJ2-3; D may be TRBD1 (5 bases). The V end lost 0 bases, the J end lost 2 bases, and 10 bases lay between the germline ends. Germline-derived CDR1 and CDR2 are SGDLS and YYNGEE. CDR3 length: 15 residues. Written as DNA, the CDR3 is TGTGCCAGCAGCGTAGGGGGCGGAACCACAGATACGCAGTATTTT. Amino acids: CASSVGGGTTDTQYF.